These 7 T cell receptor beta chains were all obtained from the same sample, sequenced in a study of blood T cell repertoires in COVID-19. Only in-frame clones appear in the TCRdb table, and some are missing; sequencing was by immunoSEQ multiplex PCR. The sample carries about 260,000 clones, around 92% recorded once. The sequencing sample was made of peripheral blood. The source is a person between 18 and 35 years old with COVID-19, enrolled during active disease.

The chain recombines TRBV7-9 with TRBJ2-7, with a tentative D call TRBD1 (6 bases). The V and J ends lost 6 bases and 4 bases respectively, with 10 bases between them. This CDR3 comprises 12 residues. Germline lookup yields CDR1 SEHNR and CDR2 FQNEAQ (reference sequence). The chain's CDR3 is CASSSTGYEQYF. DNA of the CDR3: TGTGCCAGCAGTTCTACAGGGTACGAGCAGTACTTC. Using reference TRBV7-9 and TRBJ2-7 for the parts outside the CDR3, the full variable domain is DTGVSQNPRHKITKRGQNVTFRCDPISEHNRLYWYRQTLGQGPEFLTYFQNEAQLEKSRLLSDRFSAERPKGSFSTLEIQRTEQGDSAMYLCASSSTGYEQYFGPGTRLTVT.

This sequence joins TRBV7-9 and TRBJ2-7, with 12 bases identical to TRBD2. The CDR3 runs 16 residues. Germline assignment: CDR1 SEHNR and CDR2 FQNEAQ (reference sequence). With 1 base clipped from V and 2 bases from J, the junction kept 3 bases outside the gene matches. CDR3 bases: TGTGCCAGCAGCTTAGGGGGGACTAGCGGGCCCTACGAGCAGTACTTC. Protein sequence: CASSLGGTSGPYEQYF.

The chain has TRBV5-8 and TRBJ2-3; the D is unclear. Per the germline V gene, CDR1 is SGHTS and CDR2 is YDEGEE. This CDR3 region has 15 residues. Trimming shortened V by 0 bases and J by 4 bases, and 12 bases separated the two germline ends. As DNA, the CDR3 is TGTGCCAGCAGCTTGGTTGTGGTTATAGCAGATACGCAGTATTTT. Protein product: CASSLVVVIADTQYF.

This chain connects TRBV7-2 to TRBJ2-7; D perhaps matches TRBD2 (6 bases). Trimming removed 5 bases from V and 6 bases from J, with 14 bases in between. The CDR3 consists of 13 residues. Germline V lookup: CDR1 SGHTA, CDR2 FQGNSA. The CDR3 DNA is TGTGCCAGCAGCCCCCCCGCTAGCGCCGAGCAGTACTTC. Translation gives CASSPPASAEQYF.

For this clone: The identical CDR3 is also encoded by other nucleotide sequences in the sample. The chain uses TRBV12-3 or TRBV12-4 and TRBJ2-2, with D unclear. The V end was cut by 3 bases, the J end by 8 bases, with 4 bases between. The CDR3 runs 11 residues. CDR3 region: CASSLSGELFF. The CDR3, as DNA: TGTGCCAGCAGTTTGAGTGGGGAGCTGTTTTTT.

Details on this clone: A read error may produce the germline difference seen at one junction end. DNA of the CDR3: TGTGCCAGCAGCCCCAGGGTGGCCGAGCAGTATTTC. Its translation: CASSPRVAEQYF. The genes are TRBV7-6 and TRBJ2-7, with D maybe TRBD1 (5 bases). CDR3 length: 12 amino acids. Germline V CDR1 and CDR2: SGHVS, FNYEAQ.

The chain couples TRBV7-5 to TRBJ2-7; TRBD2, as called in the table, went unchecked against the DNA. TRBV7-5 has pseudogene status. The CDR3 spans 14 residues. This CDR3 is CARSFSGISYEQYF. The CDR3, as DNA: TGTGCCAGAAGCTTTAGCGGGATCTCCTACGAGCAGTACTTC.